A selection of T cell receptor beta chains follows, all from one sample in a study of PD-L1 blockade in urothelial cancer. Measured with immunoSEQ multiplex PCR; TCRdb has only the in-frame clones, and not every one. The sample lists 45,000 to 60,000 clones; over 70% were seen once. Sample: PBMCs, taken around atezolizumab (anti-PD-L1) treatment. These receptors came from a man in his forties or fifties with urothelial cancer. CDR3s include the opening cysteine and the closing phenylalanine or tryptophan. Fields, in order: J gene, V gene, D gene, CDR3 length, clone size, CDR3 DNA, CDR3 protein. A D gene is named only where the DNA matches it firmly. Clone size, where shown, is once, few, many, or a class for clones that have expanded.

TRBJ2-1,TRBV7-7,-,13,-,TGTGCTAGCAGCTTAGCTACCTACAATGAGCAGTTCTTC,CASSLATYNEQFF
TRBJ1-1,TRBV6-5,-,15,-,TGTGCCAGCAGTACACAAACAGTGGTACAGGGTGAAGCTTTCTTT,CASSTQTVVQGEAFF
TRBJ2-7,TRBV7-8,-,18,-,TGTGCCAGCAGCTTAGCGTTTAACCTAGCGCGGGGAAGCCGCGGGCAGTACTTC,CASSLAFNLARGSRGQYF
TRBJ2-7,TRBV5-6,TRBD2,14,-,TGTGCCAGCAGCCTAGCGGGAGTAGGGTACGAGCAGTACTTC,CASSLAGVGYEQYF
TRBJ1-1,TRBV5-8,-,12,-,TGTGCCAGCAGGAACATGAACACTGAAGCTTTCTTT,CASRNMNTEAFF
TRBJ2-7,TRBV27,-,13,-,TGTGCCAGCAGTTATTCCTCCCAGTCCGAGCAGTACTTC,CASSYSSQSEQYF
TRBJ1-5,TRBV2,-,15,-,TGTGCCAGCAGCCACGAGGGTTTGGGCAATCAGCCCCAGCATTTT,CASSHEGLGNQPQHF
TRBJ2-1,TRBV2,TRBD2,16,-,TGTGCCAGCAGTCCCGGACTAGCGGGAGAAAAGACTGAGCAGTTCTTC,CASSPGLAGEKTEQFF
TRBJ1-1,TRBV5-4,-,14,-,TGTGCCAGCAGCTTCCCAGGCAGGGACACTGAAGCTTTCTTT,CASSFPGRDTEAFF
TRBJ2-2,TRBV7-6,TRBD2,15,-,TGTGCCACAGGACTAGCGGGAGTCGGAACCGGGGAGCTGTTTTTT,CATGLAGVGTGELFF
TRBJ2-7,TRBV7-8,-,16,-,TGTGCCAGCAGCTCCTTACACGGAGGGCTCTCCTACGAGCAGTACTTC,CASSSLHGGLSYEQYF
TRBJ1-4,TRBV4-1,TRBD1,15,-,TGCGCCAGCAGCCAAGCAGGGGGCGCGGGTGAAAAACTGTTTTTT,CASSQAGGAGEKLFF
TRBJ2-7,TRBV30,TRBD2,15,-,TGTGCCTGGGCACTAGCGGGAGGAAGCTCCTACGAGCAGTACTTC,CAWALAGGSSYEQYF
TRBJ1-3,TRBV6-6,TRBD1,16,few,TGTGCCAGCAGTTACTACCCGGGACAGGGGGGAGGCACCATATATTTT,CASSYYPGQGGGTIYF
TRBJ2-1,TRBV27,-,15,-,TGTGCCAGCAGTCCACAGGGCTTCAACTACAATGAGCAGTTCTTC,CASSPQGFNYNEQFF
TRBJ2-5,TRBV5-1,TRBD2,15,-,TGCGCCAGCAGCTTGGCCGGTCTAGCGGAAGAGACCCAGTACTTC,CASSLAGLAEETQYF
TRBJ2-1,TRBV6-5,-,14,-,TGTGCCAGCAGTTACCCTTATAGCAAAAGTGAGCAGTTCTTC,CASSYPYSKSEQFF
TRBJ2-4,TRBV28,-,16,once,TGTGCCAGCAGTTTGGACGGGGGTGGTACCAAAAACATTCAGTACTTC,CASSLDGGGTKNIQYF
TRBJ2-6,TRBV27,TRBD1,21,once,TGTGCCAGCAGTCTTACGAAACCTGAGGGACAGGCCCACTATGGGGCCAACGTCCTGACTTTC,CASSLTKPEGQAHYGANVLTF
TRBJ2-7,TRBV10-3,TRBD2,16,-,TGTGCCATCAGTGAGCCCACTAGCGGGCGCTCCTACGAGCAGTACTTC,CAISEPTSGRSYEQYF
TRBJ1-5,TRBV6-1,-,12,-,TGTGCCAGCGGTCAGGGGTATCAGCCCCAGCATTTT,CASGQGYQPQHF
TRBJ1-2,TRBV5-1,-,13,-,TGCGCCAGCCGCACAGGTTCTAACTATGGCTACACCTTC,CASRTGSNYGYTF
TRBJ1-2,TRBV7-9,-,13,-,TGTGCCATGTCCCCCCCCGCTAACTATGGCTACACCTTC,CAMSPPANYGYTF
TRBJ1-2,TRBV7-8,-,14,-,TGTGCCAGCAGTACAGGGAGGGCTAACTATGGCTACACCTTC,CASSTGRANYGYTF
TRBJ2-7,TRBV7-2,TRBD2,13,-,TGTGCCAGCAGCCAGACTAGCGCGGACGAGCAGTACTTC,CASSQTSADEQYF
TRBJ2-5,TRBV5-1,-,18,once,TGCGCCAGCAGCTTGGCCAGCCGATTAGCGAGAGCCATGGAGACCCAGTACTTC,CASSLASRLARAMETQYF
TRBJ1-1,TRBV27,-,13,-,TGTGCCAGCAGTTGGACACAGGGTGCTGAAGCTTTCTTT,CASSWTQGAEAFF
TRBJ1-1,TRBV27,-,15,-,TGTGCCAGCAGTTTAAAGATCGGACGGGGAACTGAAGCTTTCTTT,CASSLKIGRGTEAFF
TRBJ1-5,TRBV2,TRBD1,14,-,TGTGCCAGTGGACAGGCCTATAGCAATCAGCCCCAGCATTTT,CASGQAYSNQPQHF